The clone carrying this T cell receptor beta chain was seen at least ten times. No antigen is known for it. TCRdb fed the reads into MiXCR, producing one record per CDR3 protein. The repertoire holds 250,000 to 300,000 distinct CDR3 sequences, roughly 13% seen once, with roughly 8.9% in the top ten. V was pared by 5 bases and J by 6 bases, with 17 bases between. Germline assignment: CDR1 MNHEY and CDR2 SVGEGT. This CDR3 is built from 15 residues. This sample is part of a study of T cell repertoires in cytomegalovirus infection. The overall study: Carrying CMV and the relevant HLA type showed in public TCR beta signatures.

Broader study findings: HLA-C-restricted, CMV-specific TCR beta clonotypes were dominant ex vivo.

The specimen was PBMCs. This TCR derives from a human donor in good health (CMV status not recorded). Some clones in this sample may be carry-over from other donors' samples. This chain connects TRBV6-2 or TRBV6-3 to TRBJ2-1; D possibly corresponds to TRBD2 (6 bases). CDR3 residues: CASSRTTGTPNEQFF. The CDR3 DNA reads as TGTGCCAGCAGTCGGACGACCGGGACTCCCAATGAGCAGTTCTTC.